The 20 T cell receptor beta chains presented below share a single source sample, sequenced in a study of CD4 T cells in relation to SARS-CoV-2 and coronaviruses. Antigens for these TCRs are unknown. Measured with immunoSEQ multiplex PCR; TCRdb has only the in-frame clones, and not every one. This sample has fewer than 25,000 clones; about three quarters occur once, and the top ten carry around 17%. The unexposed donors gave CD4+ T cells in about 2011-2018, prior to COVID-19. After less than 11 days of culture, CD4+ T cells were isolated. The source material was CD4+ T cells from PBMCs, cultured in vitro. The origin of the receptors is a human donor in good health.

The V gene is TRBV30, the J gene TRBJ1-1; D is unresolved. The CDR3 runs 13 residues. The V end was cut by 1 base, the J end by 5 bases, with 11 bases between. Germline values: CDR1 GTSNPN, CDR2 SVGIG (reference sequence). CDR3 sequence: CAWSAGVETEAFF. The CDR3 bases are TGTGCCTGGAGTGCCGGGGTGGAGACTGAAGCTTTCTTT.

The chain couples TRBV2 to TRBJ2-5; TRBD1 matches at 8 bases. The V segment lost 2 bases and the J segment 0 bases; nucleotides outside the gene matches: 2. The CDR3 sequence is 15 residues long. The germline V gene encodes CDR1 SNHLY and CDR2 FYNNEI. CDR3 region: CASSENRGYQETQYF. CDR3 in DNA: TGTGCCAGCAGTGAAAACAGGGGGTACCAAGAGACCCAGTACTTC.

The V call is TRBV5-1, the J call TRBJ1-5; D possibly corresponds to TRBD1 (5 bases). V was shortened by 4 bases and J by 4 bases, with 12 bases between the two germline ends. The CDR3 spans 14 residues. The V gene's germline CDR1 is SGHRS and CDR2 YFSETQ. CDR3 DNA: TGCGCCAGCAGCACCGGGGGGGTAAATCAGCCCCAGCATTTT. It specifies CASSTGGVNQPQHF.

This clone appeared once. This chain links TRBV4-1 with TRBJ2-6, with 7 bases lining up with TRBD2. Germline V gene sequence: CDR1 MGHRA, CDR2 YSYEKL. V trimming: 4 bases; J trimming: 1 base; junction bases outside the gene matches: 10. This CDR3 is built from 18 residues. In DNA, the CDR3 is TGCGCCAGCAGCCGCGATGGCGGGAGTGGGTCTGGGGCCAACGTCCTGACTTTC. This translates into CASSRDGGSGSGANVLTF.

This CDR3 reads CASSFFPGAVGNTIYF. DNA for the CDR3: TGCGCCAGCAGCTTCTTCCCGGGGGCGGTTGGAAACACCATATATTTT. The chain employs TRBV5-1 and TRBJ1-3, with TRBD1 as a possible D gene (6 bases). The CDR3 sequence is 16 residues long. Germline CDR1 reads SGHRS; CDR2 reads YFSETQ. V lost 2 bases to trimming and J lost 3 bases, with 15 bases between them.

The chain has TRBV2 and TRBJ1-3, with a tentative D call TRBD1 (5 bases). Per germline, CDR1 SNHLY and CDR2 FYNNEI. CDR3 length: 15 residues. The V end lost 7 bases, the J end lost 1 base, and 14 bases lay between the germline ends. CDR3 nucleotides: TGTGCCAGCACTGCCAATACAGGTTCTGGAAACACCATATATTTT. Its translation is CASTANTGSGNTIYF. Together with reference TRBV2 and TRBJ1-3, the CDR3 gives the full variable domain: EPEVTQTPSHQVTQMGQEVILRCVPISNHLYFYWYRQILGQKVEFLVSFYNNEISEKSEIFDDQFSVERPDGSNFTLKIRSTKLEDSAMYFCASTANTGSGNTIYFGEGSWLTVV.

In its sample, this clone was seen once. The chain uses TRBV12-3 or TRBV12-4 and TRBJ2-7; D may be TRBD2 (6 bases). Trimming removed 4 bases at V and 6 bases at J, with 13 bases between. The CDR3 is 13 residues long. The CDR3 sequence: CASSSWRAAEQYF. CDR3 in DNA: TGTGCCAGCAGTTCCTGGAGGGCCGCCGAGCAGTACTTC.

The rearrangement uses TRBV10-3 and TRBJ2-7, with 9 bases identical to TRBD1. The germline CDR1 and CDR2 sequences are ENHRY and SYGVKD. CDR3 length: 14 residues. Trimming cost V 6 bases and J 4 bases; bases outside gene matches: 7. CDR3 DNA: TGTGCCATCAGGACGACAGGGGGTAATTACGAGCAGTACTTC. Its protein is CAIRTTGGNYEQYF.

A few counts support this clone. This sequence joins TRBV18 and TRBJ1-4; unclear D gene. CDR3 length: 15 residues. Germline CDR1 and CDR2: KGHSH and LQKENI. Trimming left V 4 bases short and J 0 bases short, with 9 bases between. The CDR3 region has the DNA TGTGCCAGCTCACAATTAGCTGCAACTAATGAAAAACTGTTTTTT. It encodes CASSQLAATNEKLFF.

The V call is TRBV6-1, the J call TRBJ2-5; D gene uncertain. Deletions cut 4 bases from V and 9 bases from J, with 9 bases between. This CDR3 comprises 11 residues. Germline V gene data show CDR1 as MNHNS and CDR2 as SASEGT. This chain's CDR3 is CASSGAPAQYF. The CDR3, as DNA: TGTGCCAGCAGTGGAGCCCCGGCCCAGTACTTC.

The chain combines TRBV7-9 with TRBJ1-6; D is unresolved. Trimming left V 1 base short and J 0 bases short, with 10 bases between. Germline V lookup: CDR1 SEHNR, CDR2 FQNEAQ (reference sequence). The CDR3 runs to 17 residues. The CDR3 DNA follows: TGTGCCAGCAGCTTAGAATGGTTGGTCTCCTATAATTCACCCCTCCACTTT. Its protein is CASSLEWLVSYNSPLHF. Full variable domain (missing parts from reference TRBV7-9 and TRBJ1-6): DTGVSQNPRHKITKRGQNVTFRCDPISEHNRLYWYRQTLGQGPEFLTYFQNEAQLEKSRLLSDRFSAERPKGSFSTLEIQRTEQGDSAMYLCASSLEWLVSYNSPLHFGNGTRLTVT.

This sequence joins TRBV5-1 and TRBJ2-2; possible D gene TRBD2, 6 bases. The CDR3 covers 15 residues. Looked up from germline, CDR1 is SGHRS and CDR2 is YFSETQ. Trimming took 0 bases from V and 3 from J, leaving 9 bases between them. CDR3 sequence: CASSLEREDTGELFF. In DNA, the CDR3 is TGCGCCAGCAGCTTGGAAAGGGAGGACACCGGGGAGCTGTTTTTT. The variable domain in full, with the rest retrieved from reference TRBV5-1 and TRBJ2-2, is KAGVTQTPRYLIKTRGQQVTLSCSPISGHRSVSWYQQTPGQGLQFLFEYFSETQRNKGNFPGRFSGRQFSNSRSEMNVSTLELGDSALYLCASSLEREDTGELFFGEGSRLTVL.

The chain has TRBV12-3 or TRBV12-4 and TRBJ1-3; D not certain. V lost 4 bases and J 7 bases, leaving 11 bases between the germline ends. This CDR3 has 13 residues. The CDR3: CASSSYRENTIYF. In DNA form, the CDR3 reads TGTGCCAGCAGTTCCTATAGGGAGAACACCATATATTTT.

CDR3 residues: CSVKRTDTQYF. The CDR3 region has the DNA TGCAGCGTTAAACGCACAGATACGCAGTATTTT. V and J are TRBV29-1 and TRBJ2-3; no clear D gene. V lost 5 bases and J lost 1, with 4 bases in between. CDR1 SQVTM and CDR2 ANQGSEA come from the germline V gene. This CDR3 comprises 11 residues.

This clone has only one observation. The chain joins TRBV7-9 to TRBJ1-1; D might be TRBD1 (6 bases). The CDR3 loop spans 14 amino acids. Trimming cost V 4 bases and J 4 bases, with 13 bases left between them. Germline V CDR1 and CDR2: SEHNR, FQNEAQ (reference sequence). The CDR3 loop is CASSSQGIGTEAFF. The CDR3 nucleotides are TGTGCCAGCAGCTCACAGGGTATAGGCACTGAAGCTTTCTTT.

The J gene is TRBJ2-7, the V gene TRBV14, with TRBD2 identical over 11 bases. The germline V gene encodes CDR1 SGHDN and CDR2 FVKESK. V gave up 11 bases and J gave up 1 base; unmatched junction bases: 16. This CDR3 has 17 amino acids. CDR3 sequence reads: CARPTRLAGGLSYEQYF. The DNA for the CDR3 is TGTGCCCGTCCTACCAGGCTAGCGGGAGGACTTTCCTACGAGCAGTACTTC.

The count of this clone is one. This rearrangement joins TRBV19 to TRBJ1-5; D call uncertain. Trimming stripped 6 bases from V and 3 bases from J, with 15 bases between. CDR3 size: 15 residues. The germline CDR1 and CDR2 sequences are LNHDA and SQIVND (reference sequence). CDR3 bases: TGTGCCAGTAGCCGGCGAGGTCCCCCCAATCAGCCCCAGCATTTT. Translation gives CASSRRGPPNQPQHF.

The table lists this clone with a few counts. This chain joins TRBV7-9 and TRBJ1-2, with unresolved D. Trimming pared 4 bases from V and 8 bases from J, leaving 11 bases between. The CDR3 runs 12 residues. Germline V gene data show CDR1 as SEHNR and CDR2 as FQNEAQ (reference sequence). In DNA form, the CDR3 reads TGTGCCAGCAGCTCAGACGTCGCAGGCTACACCTTC. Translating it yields CASSSDVAGYTF.

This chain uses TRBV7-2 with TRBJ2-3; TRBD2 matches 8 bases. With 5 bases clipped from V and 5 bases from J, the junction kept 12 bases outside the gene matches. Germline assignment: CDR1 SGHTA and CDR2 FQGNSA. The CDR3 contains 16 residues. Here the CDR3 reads CASSPFGTGGGDTQYF. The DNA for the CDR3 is TGTGCCAGCAGCCCGTTCGGGACGGGAGGGGGAGATACGCAGTATTTT.

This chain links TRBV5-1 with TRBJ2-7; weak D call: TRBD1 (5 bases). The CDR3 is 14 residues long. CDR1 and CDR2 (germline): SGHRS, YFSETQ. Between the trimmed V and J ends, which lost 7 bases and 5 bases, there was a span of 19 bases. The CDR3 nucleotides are TGCGCCAGCTGCCTCAGGGCTCAGGGCGACGAGCAGTACTTC. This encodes CASCLRAQGDEQYF.